The T cell receptor (beta chain) described here comes from a study of OX40 agonist ivuxolimab in advanced cancers. Study outcomes and limitations: At 0.1 to 3.0 mg/kg, CD4+ and CD8+ blood T cells expanded clonally by week 6.

There are 15 residues in the CDR3. CDR1 SGHRS and CDR2 YFSETQ come from the germline V gene. V lost 4 bases to trimming and J lost 4 bases, with 12 bases between them. Sequencing used immunoSEQ multiplex PCR; TCRdb keeps in-frame clones, though not all of them. This table has 60,000 to 75,000 clones, 84% appearing once. This clone was found a few times. The antigen is unknown. The chain uses TRBV5-1 and TRBJ1-6; D is possibly TRBD1 (5 bases). The origin of this receptor is an adult with an advanced solid tumor such as melanoma, head and neck, liver or kidney cancer. The starting material was CD4+ or CD8+ T cells sorted from blood, obtained in a trial of the OX40 agonist ivuxolimab. CDR3 sequence reads: CASSPLRQYNSPLHF. For the CDR3, the DNA is TGCGCCAGCAGCCCTCTTCGACAGTATAATTCACCCCTCCACTTT.